Sequencing of this TCR beta chain was carried out in a study of T cell responses to AZD1222 COVID-19 vaccine. Findings of the study overall: Among AZD1222 vaccinees, only 5 to 7 were seropositive at baseline. Clonal diversity may have been underestimated, and the donors were mostly white British, with more females than males.

About this clone: What it binds is not known.

Sequencing used immunoSEQ multiplex PCR; TCRdb keeps in-frame clones, though not all of them. Of about 140,000 clones listed, around 91% are singletons. This CDR3 comprises 17 residues. J lost 2 bases, V lost 3 bases, and 10 bases had no gene match. Germline V gene sequence: CDR1 ENHRY, CDR2 SYGVKD. Analysis merged second doses at about 4 or about 12 weeks. The chain joins TRBV10-3 to TRBJ1-5; 7 positions match TRBD1. The sequence came from an adult who received the AZD1222 COVID-19 vaccine. The sample was peripheral blood, taken 28 days after the second AZD1222 dose. This chain's CDR3 is CAISDNVGQGGNQPQHF. The DNA for the CDR3 is TGTGCCATCAGTGACAACGTGGGGCAGGGGGGCAATCAGCCCCAGCATTTT.